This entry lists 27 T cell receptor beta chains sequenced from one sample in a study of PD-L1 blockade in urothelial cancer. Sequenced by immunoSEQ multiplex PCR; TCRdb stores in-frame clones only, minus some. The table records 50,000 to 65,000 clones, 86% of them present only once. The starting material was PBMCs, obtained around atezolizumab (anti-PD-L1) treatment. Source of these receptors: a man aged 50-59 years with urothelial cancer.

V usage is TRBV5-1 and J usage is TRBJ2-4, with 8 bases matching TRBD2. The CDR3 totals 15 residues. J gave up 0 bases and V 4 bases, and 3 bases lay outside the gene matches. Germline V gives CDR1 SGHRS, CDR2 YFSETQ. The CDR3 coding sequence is TGCGCCAGCAGCCCGACTAGCGCAGCCAAAAACATTCAGTACTTC. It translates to CASSPTSAAKNIQYF. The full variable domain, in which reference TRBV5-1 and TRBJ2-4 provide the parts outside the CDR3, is KAGVTQTPRYLIKTRGQQVTLSCSPISGHRSVSWYQQTPGQGLQFLFEYFSETQRNKGNFPGRFSGRQFSNSRSEMNVSTLELGDSALYLCASSPTSAAKNIQYFGAGTRLSVL.

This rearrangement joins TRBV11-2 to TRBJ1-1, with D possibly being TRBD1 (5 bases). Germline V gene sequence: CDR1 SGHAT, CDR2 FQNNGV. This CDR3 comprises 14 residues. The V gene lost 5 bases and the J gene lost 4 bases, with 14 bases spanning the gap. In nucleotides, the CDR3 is TGTGCCAGCAGCCCCAGGGTTATCGGCACTGAAGCTTTCTTT. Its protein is CASSPRVIGTEAFF.

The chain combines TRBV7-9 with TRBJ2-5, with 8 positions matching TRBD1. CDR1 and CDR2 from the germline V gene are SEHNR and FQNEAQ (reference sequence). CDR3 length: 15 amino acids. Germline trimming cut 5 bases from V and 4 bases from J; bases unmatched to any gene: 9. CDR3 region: CASSGRQGMIETQYF. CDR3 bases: TGTGCCAGCAGCGGACGACAGGGGATGATAGAGACCCAGTACTTC.

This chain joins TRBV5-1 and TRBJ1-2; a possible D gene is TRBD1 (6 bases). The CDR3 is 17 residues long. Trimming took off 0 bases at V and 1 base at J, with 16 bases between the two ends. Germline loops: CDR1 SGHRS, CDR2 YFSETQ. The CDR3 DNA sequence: TGCGCCAGCAGCTTGGGCCTCGCAGGGGAACTTAACTATGGCTACACCTTC. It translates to CASSLGLAGELNYGYTF.

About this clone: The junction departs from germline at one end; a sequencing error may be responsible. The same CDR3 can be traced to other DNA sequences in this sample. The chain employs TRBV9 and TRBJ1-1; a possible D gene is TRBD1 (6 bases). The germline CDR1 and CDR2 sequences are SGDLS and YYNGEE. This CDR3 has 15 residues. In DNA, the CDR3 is TGTGCTAGCAGCGTAGCCGAGGACAGACAACGTGAAGCTTTCTTT. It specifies CASSVAEDRQREAFF.

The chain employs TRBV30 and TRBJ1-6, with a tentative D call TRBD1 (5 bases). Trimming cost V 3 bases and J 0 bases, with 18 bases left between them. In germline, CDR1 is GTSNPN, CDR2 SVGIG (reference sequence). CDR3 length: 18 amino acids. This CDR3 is CAWSLGRAGASYNSPLHF. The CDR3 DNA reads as TGTGCCTGGAGCTTGGGCAGGGCGGGAGCCTCCTATAATTCACCCCTCCACTTT.

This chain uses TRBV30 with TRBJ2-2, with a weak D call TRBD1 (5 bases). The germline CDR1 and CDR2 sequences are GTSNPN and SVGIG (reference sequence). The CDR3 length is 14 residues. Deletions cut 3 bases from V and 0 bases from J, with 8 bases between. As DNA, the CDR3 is TGTGCCTGGAGGACAGTTACGAACACCGGGGAGCTGTTTTTT. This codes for CAWRTVTNTGELFF.

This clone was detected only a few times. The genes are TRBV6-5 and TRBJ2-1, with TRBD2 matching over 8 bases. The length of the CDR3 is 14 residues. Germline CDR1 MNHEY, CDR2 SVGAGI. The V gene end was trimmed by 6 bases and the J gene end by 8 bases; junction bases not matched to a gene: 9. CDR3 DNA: TGTGCCAGCAGCCCATACGGGGGGGGAGATGAGCAGTTCTTC. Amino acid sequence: CASSPYGGGDEQFF.

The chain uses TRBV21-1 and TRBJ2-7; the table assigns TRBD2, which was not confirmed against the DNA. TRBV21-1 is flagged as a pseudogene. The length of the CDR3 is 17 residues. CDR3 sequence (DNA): TGTGCCAGCAGCAAACCCCAGCGGGAGGTTCCCTACGGCGAGCAGTACTTC. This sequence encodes CASSKPQREVPYGEQYF.

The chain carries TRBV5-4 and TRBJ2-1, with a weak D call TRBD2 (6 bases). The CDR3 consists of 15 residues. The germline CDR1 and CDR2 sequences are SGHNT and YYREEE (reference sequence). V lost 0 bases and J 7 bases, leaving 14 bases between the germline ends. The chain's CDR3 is CASSLVGSGGNEQFF. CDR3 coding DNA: TGTGCCAGCAGCTTGGTAGGGTCAGGAGGGAATGAGCAGTTCTTC.

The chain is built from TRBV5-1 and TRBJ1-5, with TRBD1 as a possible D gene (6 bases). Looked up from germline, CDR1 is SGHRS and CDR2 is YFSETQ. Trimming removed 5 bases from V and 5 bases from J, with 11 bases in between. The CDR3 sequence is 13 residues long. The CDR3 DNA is TGCGCCAGCAGGGCAGGGGTGGATCAGCCCCAGCATTTT. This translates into CASRAGVDQPQHF.

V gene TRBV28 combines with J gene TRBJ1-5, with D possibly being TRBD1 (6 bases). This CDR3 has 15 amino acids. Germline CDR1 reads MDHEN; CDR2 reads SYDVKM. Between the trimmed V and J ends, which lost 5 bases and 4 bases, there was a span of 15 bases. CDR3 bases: TGTGCCAGCAGTCCCCCGCAGGGGCGGAATCAGCCCCAGCATTTT. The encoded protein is CASSPPQGRNQPQHF.

CDR3 in amino acids: CASSLPWRAGGSYNEQFF. In DNA form, the CDR3 reads TGTGCCAGCAGTCTCCCCTGGCGAGCGGGAGGTTCCTACAATGAGCAGTTCTTC. The chain joins TRBV27 to TRBJ2-1; TRBD2 matches at 9 bases. The V gene's germline CDR1 is MNHEY and CDR2 SMNVEV (reference sequence). This CDR3 has 18 residues. The V gene end was trimmed by 5 bases and the J gene end by 1 base; junction bases not matched to a gene: 12.

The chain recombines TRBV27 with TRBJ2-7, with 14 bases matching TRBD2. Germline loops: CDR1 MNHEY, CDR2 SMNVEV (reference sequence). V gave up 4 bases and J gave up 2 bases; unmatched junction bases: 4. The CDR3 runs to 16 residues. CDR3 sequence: CASSSLTSGRAYEQYF. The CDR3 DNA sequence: TGTGCCAGCAGTTCTCTGACTAGCGGGAGGGCCTACGAGCAGTACTTC.

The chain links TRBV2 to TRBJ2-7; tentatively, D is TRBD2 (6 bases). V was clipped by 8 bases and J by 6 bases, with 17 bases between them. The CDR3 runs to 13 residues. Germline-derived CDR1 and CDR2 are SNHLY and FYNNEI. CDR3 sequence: CASAAGHRGEQYF. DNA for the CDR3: TGTGCCAGCGCAGCGGGCCATCGGGGCGAGCAGTACTTC.

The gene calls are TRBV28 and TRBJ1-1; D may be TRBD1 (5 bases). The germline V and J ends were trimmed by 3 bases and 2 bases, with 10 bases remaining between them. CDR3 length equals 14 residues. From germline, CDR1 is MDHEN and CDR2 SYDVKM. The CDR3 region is CASSLGLINTEAFF. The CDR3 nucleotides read TGTGCCAGCAGTTTGGGACTAATTAACACTGAAGCTTTCTTT.

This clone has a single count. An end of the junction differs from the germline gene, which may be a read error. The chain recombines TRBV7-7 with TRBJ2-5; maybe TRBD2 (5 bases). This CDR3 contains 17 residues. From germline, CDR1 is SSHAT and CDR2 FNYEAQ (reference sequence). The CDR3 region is CASSFLGSGLAHETQYF. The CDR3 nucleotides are TGTGCTAGCAGCTTCCTTGGATCTGGGCTAGCACACGAGACCCAGTACTTC. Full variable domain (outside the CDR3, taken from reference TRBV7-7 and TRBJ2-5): GAGVSQSPRYKVTKRGQDVTLRCDPISSHATLYWYQQALGQGPEFLTYFNYEAQPDKSGLPSDRFSAERPEGSISTLTIQRTEQRDSAMYRCASSFLGSGLAHETQYFGPGTRLLVL.

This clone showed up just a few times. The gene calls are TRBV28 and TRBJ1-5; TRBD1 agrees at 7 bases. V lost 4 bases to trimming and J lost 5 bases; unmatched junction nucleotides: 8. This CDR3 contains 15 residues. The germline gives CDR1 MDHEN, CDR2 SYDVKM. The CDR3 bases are TGTGCCAGCAGTTCTGGACAGGTTACCGATCAGCCCCAGCATTTT. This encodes CASSSGQVTDQPQHF.

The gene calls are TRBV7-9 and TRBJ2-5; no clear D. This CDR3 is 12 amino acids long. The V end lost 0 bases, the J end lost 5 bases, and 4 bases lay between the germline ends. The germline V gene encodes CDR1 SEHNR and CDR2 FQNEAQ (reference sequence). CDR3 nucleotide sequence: TGTGCCAGCAGCTTAGCCGGGGAGACCCAGTACTTC. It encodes CASSLAGETQYF. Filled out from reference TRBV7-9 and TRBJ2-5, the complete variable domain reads DTGVSQNPRHKITKRGQNVTFRCDPISEHNRLYWYRQTLGQGPEFLTYFQNEAQLEKSRLLSDRFSAERPKGSFSTLEIQRTEQGDSAMYLCASSLAGETQYFGPGTRLLVL.

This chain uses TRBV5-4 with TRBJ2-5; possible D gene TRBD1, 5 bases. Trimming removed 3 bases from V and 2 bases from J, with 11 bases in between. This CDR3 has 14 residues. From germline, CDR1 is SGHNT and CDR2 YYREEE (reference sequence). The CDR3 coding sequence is TGTGCCAGCAGCTCCAGGGCAGGGCAAGAGACCCAGTACTTC. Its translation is CASSSRAGQETQYF.

In DNA, the CDR3 is TGCGCCAGCAACCCTCTCCCGGGACAGGGTAATTCACCCCTCCACTTT. This encodes CASNPLPGQGNSPLHF. The chain links TRBV5-1 to TRBJ1-6, with 9 bases identical to TRBD1. CDR1 is SGHRS, CDR2 YFSETQ, per germline. After removal of 6 bases from V and 6 bases from J, the junction contained 10 bases not matched to a gene. This CDR3 region has 16 residues.

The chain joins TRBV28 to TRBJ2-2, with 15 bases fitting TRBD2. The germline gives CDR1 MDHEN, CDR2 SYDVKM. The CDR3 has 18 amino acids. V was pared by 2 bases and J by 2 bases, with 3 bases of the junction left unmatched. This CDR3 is CASSLGLAGGLNTGELFF. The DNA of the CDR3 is TGTGCCAGCAGTTTAGGACTAGCGGGAGGGTTAAACACCGGGGAGCTGTTTTTT. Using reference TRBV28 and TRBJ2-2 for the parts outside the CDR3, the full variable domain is DVKVTQSSRYLVKRTGEKVFLECVQDMDHENMFWYRQDPGLGLRLIYFSYDVKMKEKGDIPEGYSVSREKKERFSLILESASTNQTSMYLCASSLGLAGGLNTGELFFGEGSRLTVL.

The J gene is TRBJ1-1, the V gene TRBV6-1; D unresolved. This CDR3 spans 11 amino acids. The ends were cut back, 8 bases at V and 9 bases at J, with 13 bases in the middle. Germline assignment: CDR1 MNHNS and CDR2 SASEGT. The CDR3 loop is CASGDRGKAFF. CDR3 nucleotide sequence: TGTGCCAGCGGCGATCGGGGTAAAGCTTTCTTT.

CDR3 in DNA: TGTGCCAGCAGCTCACAGACAGGGGCTAATGAAAAACTGTTTTTT. It yields the protein CASSSQTGANEKLFF. The chain recombines TRBV7-2 with TRBJ1-4; 8 positions match TRBD1. V lost 4 bases to trimming and J lost 3 bases; unmatched junction nucleotides: 4. The CDR3 runs to 15 residues. Germline loops: CDR1 SGHTA, CDR2 FQGNSA.

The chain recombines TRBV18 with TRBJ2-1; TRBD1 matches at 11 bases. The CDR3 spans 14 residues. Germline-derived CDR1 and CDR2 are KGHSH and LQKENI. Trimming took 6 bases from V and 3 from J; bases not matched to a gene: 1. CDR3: CASSGQGGYNEQFF. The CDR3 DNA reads TGTGCCAGCTCGGGACAGGGGGGCTACAATGAGCAGTTCTTC.

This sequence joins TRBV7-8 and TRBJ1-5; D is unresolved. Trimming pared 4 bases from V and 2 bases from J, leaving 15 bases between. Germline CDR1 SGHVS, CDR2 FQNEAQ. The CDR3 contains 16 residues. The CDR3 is CASSSYDTHGNQPQHF. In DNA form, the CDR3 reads TGTGCCAGCAGCTCCTATGACACCCATGGCAATCAGCCCCAGCATTTT.

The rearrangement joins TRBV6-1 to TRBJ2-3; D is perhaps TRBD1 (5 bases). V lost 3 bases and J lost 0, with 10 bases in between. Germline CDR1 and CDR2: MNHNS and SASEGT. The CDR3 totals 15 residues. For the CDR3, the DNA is TGTGCCAGCAGTGACACAGACAGTAGCACAGATACGCAGTATTTT. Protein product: CASSDTDSSTDTQYF.